This note documents a single TCR beta chain sequence. The target antigen is unknown. CDR1 and CDR2 from the germline V gene are LNHDA and SQIVND (reference sequence). Losses at the gene ends were 5 bases for V and 3 bases for J; bases not matched to a gene: 5. There are 16 residues in the CDR3. This record belongs to a study of siplizumab effects on memory and regulatory T cells. Study findings and constraints: Siplizumab significantly reduced alloreactive sequences traceable to unstimulated CD4+ memory cells. For siplizumab cultures, the suppressive function of their proliferating Tregs was not confirmed.

The repertoire was sequenced with immunoSEQ multiplex PCR; TCRdb's copy has only in-frame clones and lacks some. The table lists some 100,000 clones, about 91% of them singletons, with under 0.75% in the top ten. Sequencing input: Tregs sorted from blood. The origin of this receptor is a human donor in good health. V and J are TRBV19 and TRBJ2-1, with 12 bases fitting TRBD2. In DNA, the CDR3 is TGTGCCAGTAGTCCCGGACTAGCGGGGATCTACAATGAGCAGTTCTTC. It yields the protein CASSPGLAGIYNEQFF.